Shown below are 21 T cell receptor beta chains from a single sample sequenced in a study of T cells in Graves' hyperthyroidism and ophthalmopathy. Amplified TCR beta CDR3 regions came from RNA transcripts. Researchers ran a first-round RT-PCR on the TCR CDR3 using the HTBI primer set. Using its own MiXCR run on the multiplex PCR reads, TCRdb lists one record per CDR3 protein. Among about 700,000 distinct CDR3 sequences, 13% to 15% were seen once, and the ten largest hold about 10%. The sequenced material came from blood. The receptor set was obtained from a young woman with Graves' hyperthyroidism.

The chain uses TRBV20-1 and TRBJ2-3; 9 nucleotides align to TRBD1. The DNA matches TRBJ1-5 better at its end, which makes the J call doubtful. Germline lookup yields CDR1 DFQATT and CDR2 SNEGSKA (reference sequence). The CDR3 extends over 13 amino acids. CDR3 sequence reads: CSAPGQGPKTQHF. CDR3 sequence (DNA): TGCAGTGCTCCGGGACAGGGCCCAAAGACGCAGCATTTT.

This rearrangement joins TRBV18 to TRBJ2-2, with D unresolved. The V gene's germline CDR1 is KGHSH and CDR2 LQKENI. The CDR3 loop spans 15 amino acids. V gave up 0 bases and J gave up 6 bases, with 11 bases separating them. CDR3 sequence (DNA): TGTGCCAGCTCACCACCGACGCGGAGTTCCGGGGAGCTGTTTTTT. This sequence encodes CASSPPTRSSGELFF.

V and J are TRBV20-1 and TRBJ1-1; a weak D match, TRBD1 (5 bases). CDR3 length equals 14 residues. The germline CDR1 and CDR2 sequences are DFQATT and SNEGSKA (reference sequence). The ends were cut back, 5 bases at V and 6 bases at J, with 19 bases in the middle. CDR3 loop: CSAWGGGGYAEAFF. As DNA, the CDR3 is TGCAGTGCTTGGGGGGGGGGGGGATATGCTGAAGCTTTCTTT.

This clonotype has at least ten counts. J is TRBJ2-2 and V is TRBV6-2 or TRBV6-3; TRBD2 matches 13 bases. The CDR3 runs to 16 residues. The V gene end was trimmed by 5 bases and the J gene end by 7 bases; junction bases not matched to a gene: 7. The germline V gene has CDR1 MNHEY and CDR2 SVGEGT. In nucleotides, the CDR3 is TGTGCCAGCAGTCACCGGACTAGCGGGAGTATCGGGGAGCTGTTTTTT. It encodes CASSHRTSGSIGELFF.

The rearrangement joins TRBV27 to TRBJ2-7, with 7 bases matching TRBD2. The CDR3 length is 14 residues. Germline V gene sequence: CDR1 MNHEY, CDR2 SMNVEV (reference sequence). The V gene end was trimmed by 6 bases and the J gene end by 2 bases; junction bases not matched to a gene: 7. This CDR3 reads CASRIGLGPYEQYF. CDR3 nucleotide sequence: TGTGCCAGCAGAATAGGACTAGGTCCCTACGAGCAGTACTTC.

The rearrangement uses TRBV13 and TRBJ2-1; 7 nucleotides match TRBD2. The CDR3 spans 15 residues. The germline gives CDR1 PRHDT, CDR2 FYEKMQ (reference sequence). Trimming took 5 bases from V and 9 from J; bases not matched to a gene: 13. CDR3 nucleotides: TGTGCCAGCAGCCCCCCCGGGAGGAGTCTCGCTGAGCAGTTCTTC. It codes for CASSPPGRSLAEQFF.

This clonotype occurred a few times. The chain couples TRBV7-9 to TRBJ2-7; 8 nucleotides agree with TRBD1. V was pared by 4 bases and J by 3 bases, with 5 bases of the junction left unmatched. The CDR3 has 14 residues. Germline CDR1 is SEHNR and CDR2 is FQNEAQ (reference sequence). Here the CDR3 reads CASSSTGEDYEQYF. The CDR3 DNA reads TGTGCCAGCAGCTCGACAGGGGAAGACTACGAGCAGTACTTC.

This clonotype occurred many times. The rearrangement uses TRBV18 and TRBJ1-2; 7 bases agree with TRBD1. This CDR3 contains 13 residues. V was clipped by 6 bases and J by 4 bases; unmatched bases: 5. In germline, CDR1 is KGHSH, CDR2 LQKENI. In nucleotides, the CDR3 is TGTGCCAGCTCCCCCAGGGGGAGCTATGGCTACACCTTC. This codes for CASSPRGSYGYTF.

About this clonotype itself: A much larger clone sits a single nucleotide away, making a read error possible. The chain employs TRBV9 and TRBJ1-1, with a possible D match to TRBD1 (6 bases). The length of the CDR3 is 15 residues. In germline, CDR1 is SGDLS, CDR2 YYNGEE. The CDR3 DNA reads as TGTGTCAGCAGCCCCCCCTGGCAGGGGAGCACTGAAGCTTTCTTT. It specifies CVSSPPWQGSTEAFF.

This clonotype came up many times. The chain links TRBV30 to TRBJ2-3; TRBD2 matches 13 bases. This CDR3 contains 17 residues. Trimming took 0 bases from V and 5 from J; bases not matched to a gene: 8. Germline CDR1 reads GTSNPN; CDR2 reads SVGIG (reference sequence). The CDR3: CAWSVSRTSGRGDTQYF. The CDR3 coding sequence is TGTGCCTGGAGTGTATCCCGGACTAGCGGGAGAGGAGATACGCAGTATTTT.

Remarks on this clonotype: A much larger clone sits a single nucleotide away, making a read error possible. The chain employs TRBV13 and TRBJ2-7; TRBD2 agrees at 7 bases. The trim removed 4 bases at V and 2 bases at J, leaving 11 bases unmatched. Germline CDR1 PRHDT, CDR2 FYEKMQ (reference sequence). The CDR3 extends over 16 amino acids. The CDR3 coding sequence is TGTGCCAGCAGCTCCTATACAGCGGGAAGGACCTACGAGCAGTACTTC. Protein product: CASSSYTAGRTYEQYF.

The genes are TRBV2 and TRBJ1-2; D not certain. Germline CDR1 and CDR2: SNHLY and FYNNEI. The CDR3 sequence is 14 residues long. V was trimmed by 0 bases and J by 4 bases, leaving 9 bases between them. For the CDR3, the DNA is TGTGCCAGCAGTGAAGCAGGGTCCGGCTATGGCTACACCTTC. Its translation is CASSEAGSGYGYTF. The entire variable domain, with the rest obtained from reference TRBV2 and TRBJ1-2, is as follows: EPEVTQTPSHQVTQMGQEVILRCVPISNHLYFYWYRQILGQKVEFLVSFYNNEISEKSEIFDDQFSVERPDGSNFTLKIRSTKLEDSAMYFCASSEAGSGYGYTFGSGTRLTVV.

This clonotype turned up a few times. This chain links TRBV9 with TRBJ2-3; D might be TRBD1 or TRBD2, each matching 5 bases. The CDR3 extends over 15 amino acids. Between the trimmed V and J ends, which lost 3 bases and 2 bases, there was a span of 13 bases. Germline V lookup: CDR1 SGDLS, CDR2 YYNGEE. CDR3 sequence (DNA): TGTGCCAGCAGCGGACAGAGCGGATTCACAGATACGCAGTATTTT. Its translation: CASSGQSGFTDTQYF.

Here the CDR3 reads CASSEYPEGLYGNQPQHF. The CDR3 nucleotides read TGTGCCAGCAGTGAATACCCGGAGGGACTATATGGCAATCAGCCCCAGCATTTT. V gene TRBV6-1 combines with J gene TRBJ1-5; D possibly corresponds to TRBD1 (5 bases). V dropped 2 bases and J dropped 2 bases, with 19 bases sitting between them. The length of the CDR3 is 18 residues. CDR1 and CDR2 from the germline V gene are MNHNS and SASEGT.

This clonotype was detected many times. The V call is TRBV20-1, the J call TRBJ2-7; 11 nucleotides agree with TRBD2. V trimming: 0 bases; J trimming: 9 bases; junction bases outside the gene matches: 4. CDR3 length: 13 residues. The V gene's germline CDR1 is DFQATT and CDR2 SNEGSKA (reference sequence). The CDR3 reads CSARDTSGSGQYF. The DNA for the CDR3 is TGCAGTGCTAGAGATACTAGCGGGAGTGGGCAGTACTTC.

Only a few counts were recorded for this clonotype. The J gene is TRBJ2-3, the V gene TRBV4-3, with 9 bases lining up with TRBD2. The CDR3 is 15 residues long. V shed 2 bases and J 0 bases; nucleotides not matched to a gene: 0. The germline CDR1 and CDR2 sequences are LGHNA and YSLEER. CDR3 sequence reads: CASSQTSGSTDTQYF. Here the CDR3 DNA reads TGCGCCAGCAGCCAAACTAGCGGGAGCACAGATACGCAGTATTTT.

V and J are TRBV30 and TRBJ2-7; tentatively, D is TRBD2 (6 bases). The CDR3 loop spans 15 amino acids. Germline CDR1 and CDR2: GTSNPN and SVGIG (reference sequence). V lost 0 bases, J lost 4 bases, and 16 bases lay in between. The CDR3 sequence: CAWSVFGGTFYEQYF. In nucleotides, the CDR3 is TGTGCCTGGAGTGTATTCGGAGGGACCTTTTACGAGCAGTACTTC.

In this sample, this clonotype turned up many times. This chain uses TRBV7-9 with TRBJ2-1; D uncertain. The CDR3 is 15 amino acids. Germline-derived CDR1 and CDR2 are SEHNR and FQNEAQ (reference sequence). V lost 4 bases and J 8 bases, leaving 18 bases between the germline ends. The CDR3 sequence is CASSSIAGVVDEQFF. CDR3 DNA: TGTGCCAGCAGCTCGATAGCCGGAGTGGTCGATGAGCAGTTCTTC.

This chain uses TRBV7-3 with TRBJ1-2, with D possibly being TRBD1 (5 bases). V was pared by 5 bases and J by 6 bases, with 13 bases between. Germline V gives CDR1 SGHTA, CDR2 FQGTGA. The CDR3 runs to 13 residues. The CDR3 loop is CASSPGREHGYTF. In nucleotides, the CDR3 is TGTGCCAGCAGCCCCGGCAGGGAGCATGGCTACACCTTC.

This clonotype was seen at least ten times. The chain employs TRBV29-1 and TRBJ1-4; the D is unclear. The CDR3 spans 10 residues. Deletions cut 7 bases from V and 10 bases from J, with 10 bases between. Germline assignment: CDR1 SQVTM and CDR2 ANQGSEA. This chain's CDR3 is CSALEGKLFF. CDR3 bases: TGCAGCGCTCTGGAGGGAAAACTGTTTTTT.

This clonotype was seen many times. The chain links TRBV2 to TRBJ2-2, with 8 nucleotides matching TRBD2. Germline V gives CDR1 SNHLY, CDR2 FYNNEI. CDR3 length: 15 amino acids. J was trimmed by 6 bases and V by 6 bases; bases with no gene match: 9. DNA of the CDR3: TGTGCCAGCAGGGCAAGCGGGAGACGGTCCGGGGAGCTGTTTTTT. Encoded protein: CASRASGRRSGELFF. Looking up the rest from reference TRBV2 and TRBJ2-2 gives the full variable domain: EPEVTQTPSHQVTQMGQEVILRCVPISNHLYFYWYRQILGQKVEFLVSFYNNEISEKSEIFDDQFSVERPDGSNFTLKIRSTKLEDSAMYFCASRASGRRSGELFFGEGSRLTVL.